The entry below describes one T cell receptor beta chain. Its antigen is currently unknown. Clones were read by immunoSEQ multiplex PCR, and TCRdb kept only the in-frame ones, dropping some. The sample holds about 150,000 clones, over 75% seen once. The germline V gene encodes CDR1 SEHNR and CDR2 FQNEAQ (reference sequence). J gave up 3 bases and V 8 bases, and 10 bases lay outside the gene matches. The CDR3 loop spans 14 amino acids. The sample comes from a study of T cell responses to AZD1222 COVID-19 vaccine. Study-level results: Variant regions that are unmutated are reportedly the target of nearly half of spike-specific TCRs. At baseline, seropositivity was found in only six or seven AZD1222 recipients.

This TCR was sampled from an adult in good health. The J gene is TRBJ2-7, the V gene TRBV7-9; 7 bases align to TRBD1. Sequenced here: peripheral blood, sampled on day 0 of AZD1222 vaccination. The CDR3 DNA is TGTGCCAGCGACGATACGGGACAGAGCTACGAGCAGTACTTC. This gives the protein CASDDTGQSYEQYF.